The entry below gives a single T cell receptor beta chain sequence along with its context. Antigen: not known. Losses at the gene ends were 0 bases for V and 3 bases for J; bases not matched to a gene: 11. There are 17 residues in the CDR3. Germline CDR1 and CDR2: SGDLS and YYNGEE. The sample comes from a study of T-cell memory formation after mild COVID-19. Study overall: TCR clusters showed largely donor specificity.

Whole-study findings and limits: Contracting clones, day 15 to 85, had balanced CD4/CD8, and later expanders favored CD4+.

The 5'RACE method, run with constant-segment primers, produced TCR alpha and TCR beta cDNA libraries (carrying sample barcodes and UMIs). Via MiXCR, TCRdb re-called the 5' RACE reads, giving one row per CDR3 protein. The data contain about 290,000 distinct CDR3 sequences, roughly 15% of them singletons. This TCR was sampled from a man aged 18 to 30 who had mild COVID-19 (a few samples of this study predate the infection). Cell type and time point are not known. This sequence joins TRBV9 and TRBJ2-7, with 8 bases matching TRBD1. The material sequenced was PBMCs or a T cell subset sorted from them (not recorded which). CDR3 protein: CASSVGEDPGQDYEQYF. The CDR3 DNA reads as TGTGCCAGCAGCGTAGGAGAGGATCCGGGACAGGACTACGAGCAGTACTTC.